The sequence of this T cell receptor beta chain was determined in a study of blood T cell repertoires in COVID-19. For the study at large: Material from acute and convalescent COVID-19 was sourced from the United States, Italy and Spain. T cells, B-cell-depleted T cells, or PBMCs supplied cDNA or gDNA.

Methods used by the authors: Estimates of nucleated cell counts were drawn from the amplification of reference gene primers. The table came from immunoSEQ multiplex PCR; TCRdb's copy has only in-frame clones and leaves some out. V and J calls plus clone size are reproduced from that table; the DNA served to infer D and trimming. The sample contains 30,000 to 35,000 clones, 80% to 90% of which appear only once. V was pared by 5 bases and J by 8 bases, with 17 bases of the junction left unmatched. This CDR3 comprises 16 residues. In germline, CDR1 is MDHEN, CDR2 SYDVKM. Specimen: peripheral blood. The receptor comes from a man aged 50 to 60 with acute or convalescent COVID-19. This rearrangement joins TRBV28 to TRBJ1-2; 7 positions match TRBD1. CDR3 protein: CASSPTSLQGWGGYTF. The CDR3 bases are TGTGCCAGCAGTCCAACCTCATTACAGGGGTGGGGCGGCTACACCTTC.